The following is a T cell receptor (beta chain) sequence with its context. This CDR3 is 12 amino acids long. The germline V gene encodes CDR1 SGHRS and CDR2 YFSETQ. The V end was cut by 7 bases, the J end by 6 bases, with 13 bases between. These data originate in a study of shared T cell receptors in the human thymus. Measured with immunoSEQ multiplex PCR; TCRdb has only the in-frame clones, and not every one. This sample yields some 720,000 clones, of which around nine tenths are seen a single time; about 0.01% belongs to the top ten. These data were also reused for a study on human thymus T cells. That publication notes: Thymus pieces cut out during corrective heart surgery were the tissue that was used. The authors found apparently biased V and J gene usage in thymic and blood repertoires. What related research reported was that thymic repertoires overlapped highly among unrelated individuals.

Sequencing input: thymocytes. This TCR was recovered from a boy younger than two with a congenital heart defect. The rearrangement joins TRBV5-1 to TRBJ1-2, with a possible D match to TRBD1 (6 bases). The CDR3 region has the DNA TGCGCCAGCTCCCGGGACATTAATGGCTACACCTTC. Residues: CASSRDINGYTF.